What follows are 13 T cell receptor beta chains derived from one specimen sequenced in a study of monozygotic twins with inflammatory bowel disease. TCRdb re-called the 5' RACE reads and gives one entry per CDR3 protein, without DNA. This sample contains more than 350,000 distinct CDR3 sequences. Sequencing used blood. All receptors derive from a human donor with ulcerative colitis or Crohn's disease, or a healthy co-twin of an affected twin (not recorded which).

The chain recombines TRBV6-5 with TRBJ1-1. CDR1 and CDR2 from the germline V gene are MNHEY and SVGAGI. The CDR3 loop spans 17 amino acids. The CDR3 protein is CASSPRQVGLMNTEAFF.

CDR3 in amino acids: CASSPPDSYGYTF. This chain links TRBV18 with TRBJ1-2. This CDR3 has 13 residues. Germline V gene sequence: CDR1 KGHSH, CDR2 LQKENI.

This rearrangement joins TRBV12-3 or TRBV12-4 to TRBJ2-5; as DNA is missing, the TRBD2 call by TCRdb cannot be tested. CDR3 length: 13 residues. CDR3 amino acids: CASSLREGETQYF.

The chain has TRBV4-2 and TRBJ1-5; the TCRdb call, TRBD1, lacks DNA for checking. CDR1 is LGHNA and CDR2 is YNFKEQ in the germline V gene. This CDR3 comprises 15 residues. The CDR3 loop reads CASSQVRGGYQPQHF.

CDR3 in amino acids: CASSPGTSGLYEQYF. The chain has TRBV27 and TRBJ2-7; TCRdb's D call, TRBD2, is unchecked because there is no DNA. The CDR3 runs 15 residues. Germline loops: CDR1 MNHEY, CDR2 SMNVEV (reference sequence).

The chain combines TRBV12-5 with TRBJ2-1; absent DNA, TCRdb's TRBD1 call cannot be checked. The V gene's germline CDR1 is LGHNT and CDR2 FRNRAP. The CDR3 contains 15 residues. The CDR3 reads CASGSGQGASDEQFF.

This chain links TRBV6-1 with TRBJ1-2. This CDR3 is built from 15 residues. Germline CDR1 MNHNS, CDR2 SASEGT. This chain's CDR3 is CASSEGPLLGYGYTF.

This CDR3 reads CASSGQGGAGELFF. The gene calls are TRBV2 and TRBJ2-2; absent DNA, TCRdb's TRBD1 call cannot be checked. Germline loops: CDR1 SNHLY, CDR2 FYNNEI. The CDR3 runs to 14 residues.

The CDR3 loop reads CSAREDLLYNEQFF. The rearrangement joins TRBV20-1 to TRBJ2-1. This CDR3 region has 14 residues. Germline V gene sequence: CDR1 DFQATT, CDR2 SNEGSKA (reference sequence).

This chain links TRBV19 with TRBJ1-1; with no DNA, the TCRdb D assignment of TRBD1 cannot be verified. Germline V CDR1 and CDR2: LNHDA, SQIVND (reference sequence). The length of the CDR3 is 15 residues. This CDR3 is CASSERGVTNTEAFF.

The genes are TRBV5-1 and TRBJ2-7; TCRdb selects TRBD2, and the lack of DNA leaves this call unchecked. The CDR3 runs to 14 residues. The germline CDR1 and CDR2 sequences are SGHRS and YFSETQ. The CDR3 region is CASSASGGSYEQYF.

V gene TRBV24-1 combines with J gene TRBJ2-7. Germline V gene data show CDR1 as KGHDR and CDR2 as SFDVKD. This CDR3 contains 12 residues. This CDR3 is CATKTSGYEQYF.

The gene calls are TRBV19 and TRBJ1-1. The CDR3 length is 13 residues. Germline V gene sequence: CDR1 LNHDA, CDR2 SQIVND (reference sequence). The CDR3 protein is CASSKTGYTEAFF.